What follows describes a single T cell receptor beta chain. Its antigen is unidentified. The data are from a study of vaccination effects on CD4 cells after COVID-19. Whole-study results and caveats: Clones of infection and vaccine origin contracted markedly late after vaccination.

The assay was immunoSEQ multiplex PCR, and TCRdb's table has in-frame clones only and misses some. The table lists fewer than 40,000 clones, about 66% of them singletons. The CDR3 contains 15 residues. V shed 3 bases, J shed 3 bases, and the junction held 2 bases outside the gene matches. The germline V gene has CDR1 SGHRS and CDR2 YFSETQ. Pools of viral peptides were used by the ViraFEST assay to expand antigen-specific CD4+ T cells ahead of sequencing. When less than 12 days of culture had elapsed, CD4+ T cells were isolated. Each culture well received about 1.8 million PBMC. These cells were then cultured in IMDM with about 10 IU/ml IL-2 and 10 ug/ml peptides. Cultures had half their medium replaced with IL-2 medium on days 3 and 7.

The sequenced sample was CD4+ T cells from PBMCs cultured with HCoV-229E spike peptides, obtained before COVID-19 vaccination. The source is a human donor who received a COVID-19 vaccine. This sequence joins TRBV5-1 and TRBJ2-1; 11 bases align to TRBD2. Written as DNA, the CDR3 is TGCGCCAGCAGCTCAACTAGCGGGAGCTACAATGAGCAGTTCTTC. Protein sequence: CASSSTSGSYNEQFF.